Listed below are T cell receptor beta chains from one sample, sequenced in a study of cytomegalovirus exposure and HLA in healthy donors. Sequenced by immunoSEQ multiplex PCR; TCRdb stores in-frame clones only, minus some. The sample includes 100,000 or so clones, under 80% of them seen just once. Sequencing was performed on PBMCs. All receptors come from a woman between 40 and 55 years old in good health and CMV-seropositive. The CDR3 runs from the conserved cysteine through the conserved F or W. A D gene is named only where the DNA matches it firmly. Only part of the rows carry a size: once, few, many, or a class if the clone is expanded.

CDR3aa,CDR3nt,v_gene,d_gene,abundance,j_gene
CASSTGQVGTDTQYF,TGTGCCAGCAGCACCGGACAGGTCGGCACAGATACGCAGTATTTT,TRBV9,TRBD1,.,TRBJ2-3
CASSLRDREASGCGYTF,TGTGCCAGCAGCTTACGGGACAGGGAAGCAAGCGGTTGTGGCTACACCTTC,TRBV11-3,TRBD1,.,TRBJ1-2
CARQTLELTSTGELFF,TGTGCCAGACAAACCCTAGAGTTAACGAGCACCGGGGAGCTGTTTTTT,TRBV2,.,few,TRBJ2-2
CASSLVGTGRNEQFF,TGCGCCAGCAGCTTGGTAGGGACAGGGCGGAATGAGCAGTTCTTC,TRBV5-1,TRBD1,few,TRBJ2-1
CASRKGTSGRDGANVLTF,TGTGCCAGCAGAAAGGGGACTAGCGGGAGGGATGGGGCCAACGTCCTGACTTTC,TRBV7-6,TRBD2,.,TRBJ2-6
CASSPFGIQRSHYEQYF,TGTGCCAGCAGCCCGTTCGGTATCCAGCGGAGTCACTACGAGCAGTACTTC,TRBV7-8,.,.,TRBJ2-7
CASTGQGTGANVLTF,TGTGCCAGCACGGGACAGGGCACTGGGGCCAACGTCCTGACTTTC,TRBV28,TRBD1,.,TRBJ2-6
CASSLGTGGQETQYF,TGCGCCAGCAGCTTGGGGACAGGGGGACAAGAGACCCAGTACTTC,TRBV5-1,TRBD1,few,TRBJ2-5
CASSFTGGARGTGELFF,TGTGCCAGCAGTTTTACTGGGGGGGCGCGAGGTACCGGGGAGCTGTTTTTT,TRBV28,.,.,TRBJ2-2
CASTEDDGRETQYF,TGTGCCAGTACAGAGGACGACGGGAGGGAGACCCAGTACTTC,TRBV28,TRBD2,.,TRBJ2-5
CASSLRDSSSSYNEQFF,TGTGCCAGCAGCTTACGGGACAGTTCGAGCTCCTACAATGAGCAGTTCTTC,TRBV11-2,TRBD1,once,TRBJ2-1
CASSRTGGTDTQYF,TGTGCCAGTAGTCGGACAGGGGGCACAGATACGCAGTATTTT,TRBV19,TRBD1,.,TRBJ2-3
CASSAPGGQPQHF,TGTGCCAGCAGCGCCCCAGGGGGGCAGCCCCAGCATTTT,TRBV5-5,TRBD1,.,TRBJ1-5